This T cell receptor beta chain originates from a study of cytomegalovirus exposure and HLA in healthy donors. Overall study findings and caveats: Reportedly, a later analysis found an Asian-associated ancestry cluster had fewer N-insertions than the approximately 670-donor mean.

This CDR3 comprises 16 residues. CDR1 is MNHEY and CDR2 is SMNVEV in the germline V gene (reference sequence). With 6 bases removed from V and 5 bases from J, the gap between germline ends came to 17 bases. With 60 Vbeta and 13 Jbeta primers, the PCR was carried out. Some clones are missing from TCRdb's copy, which holds only in-frame ones; the method was immunoSEQ multiplex PCR. The table lists around 200,000 clones, around three quarters of them singletons. This clone was seen once. The antigen remains unidentified. The V and J genes are TRBV27 and TRBJ1-6, with D tentatively TRBD1 (6 bases). This TCR was recovered from a woman between 18 and 29 years old in good health and CMV-seronegative. The material sequenced was PBMCs. For the CDR3, the DNA is TGTGCCAGCAGCCTAGACCGACAGGCCGATAATTCACCCCTCCACTTT. It specifies CASSLDRQADNSPLHF.